This paragraph covers one T cell receptor (beta chain) sequence. Germline CDR1 and CDR2: SGHNT and YYREEE (reference sequence). The trim removed 4 bases at V and 1 base at J, leaving 7 bases unmatched. The CDR3 loop spans 15 amino acids. This sample is part of a study of blood T cell repertoires in COVID-19. On the study more broadly: Samples of COVID-19 (acute and convalescent) were obtained from the United States, Italy and Spain.

Source study methods: Nucleated cell number was recorded as an estimate derived from reference gene primer amplification. The protocol was immunoSEQ multiplex PCR, while the TCRdb copy is restricted to in-frame clones and leaves out a portion. V, J and clone size derive from that table, while D and trimming were established from the DNA sequence. The table records 100,000 or so clones, about three quarters of them present only once. Source material: peripheral blood. The source of this sequence is a man aged 80 or over with acute or convalescent COVID-19. The chain carries TRBV5-4 and TRBJ1-1; TRBD1 matches at 7 bases. The CDR3 DNA follows: TGTGCCAGCAGCCACGTCAGGGGGAGGAACACTGAAGCTTTCTTT. It is translated as CASSHVRGRNTEAFF.